Listed below are T cell receptor beta chains from one sample, sequenced in a study of blood T cell repertoires in COVID-19. The table came from immunoSEQ multiplex PCR; TCRdb's copy has only in-frame clones and leaves some out. The sample records approximately 65,000 clones, roughly nine tenths being singletons. The sample taken for sequencing was peripheral blood. These receptors came from a woman younger than 30 with acute or convalescent COVID-19. The CDR3 runs from the conserved cysteine through the conserved F or W. A D gene is named only where the DNA matches it firmly. Some rows mark clone size as missing; the rest say once, few, many or name a class of expanded clone.

>NA|TRBV2|TRBD1|TRBJ1-1
TGTGCCAGCAGTGATCAGGGGGCGACTGAAGCTTTCTTT
CASSDQGATEAFF
>NA|TRBV5-1|NA|TRBJ2-1
TGCGCCAGCAGATACAACAATGAGCAGTTCTTC
CASRYNNEQFF
>NA|TRBV5-1|NA|TRBJ1-2
TGCGCCAGCAGCTTGGAGGCAGGGCTGAACTATGGCTACACCTTC
CASSLEAGLNYGYTF
>once|TRBV27|NA|TRBJ1-2
TGTGCCAGCAGACCACAGAAGGATAGAGGCTACACCTTC
CASRPQKDRGYTF
>NA|TRBV19|NA|TRBJ1-2
TGTGCCAGTAGTACAGGACAGATAACTAACTATGGCTACACCTTC
CASSTGQITNYGYTF
>NA|TRBV2|NA|TRBJ2-2
TGTGCCAGCAGTGTACAGGACACCGGGGAGCTGTTTTTT
CASSVQDTGELFF
>once|TRBV5-6|TRBD2|TRBJ2-1
TGTGCCAGCAGCTCCTTAGCGGGGGGCTACCCCTACAATGAGCAGTTCTTC
CASSSLAGGYPYNEQFF
>NA|TRBV11-2|NA|TRBJ2-7
TGTGCCAGCAGCGGCAACCACTACGAGCAGTACTTC
CASSGNHYEQYF
>NA|TRBV19|NA|TRBJ2-7
TGTGCCAGTAGTATGGCAGAGCCAGGAACCTACGAGCAGTACTTC
CASSMAEPGTYEQYF
>once|TRBV5-1|TRBD1|TRBJ1-4
TGCGCCAGCAGCGCAGGACAGGGGGCAACTAATGAAAAACTGTTTTTT
CASSAGQGATNEKLFF
>NA|TRBV6-2/TRBV6-3|TRBD2|TRBJ2-5
TGTGCCAGCAGTTACCCCCTGGGTCGCGGGAGGCCTTGGGAGACCCAGTACTTC
CASSYPLGRGRPWETQYF
>once|TRBV7-6|NA|TRBJ2-1
TGTGCCAGCAGCTTGAGGGGCGGGGTATACAATGAGCAGTTCTTC
CASSLRGGVYNEQFF
>NA|TRBV15|NA|TRBJ1-1
TGTGCCACCAGTCGGGTGGGGGGCACTGAAGCTTTCTTT
CATSRVGGTEAFF
>NA|TRBV19|TRBD1|TRBJ1-3
TGTGCCAGTAGTGCGGACAGGGGGCCTGGAAACACCATATATTTT
CASSADRGPGNTIYF
>NA|TRBV19|TRBD2|TRBJ2-3
TGTGCCAGTAGTCCAGTAGGGCCCGGACTAGCGGGAGGCGCTAGCTCTGGAGATACGCAGTATTTT
CASSPVGPGLAGGASSGDTQYF
>once|TRBV6-5|NA|TRBJ1-2
TGTGCCAGCAGTTACTCGTCGGGGTTTCGATATGGCTACACCTTC
CASSYSSGFRYGYTF
>NA|TRBV3-1/TRBV3-2|TRBD2|TRBJ2-1
TGTGCCAGCAGCCAAGTGAGTCGGCTAGCGGGAGGACTATCCCTTAACAATGAGCAGTTCTTC
CASSQVSRLAGGLSLNNEQFF
>NA|TRBV12-3/TRBV12-4|TRBD1|TRBJ1-1
TGTGCCAGCGGACAGGGGACTGAAGCTTTCTTT
CASGQGTEAFF
>NA|TRBV18|TRBD2|TRBJ2-1
TGTGCCAGCTCACCCGCACTAGCGGGAGATAATGAGCAGTTCTTC
CASSPALAGDNEQFF
>NA|TRBV27|NA|TRBJ2-5
TGTGCCAGCAGTCCCCCACGGGAGACCCAGTACTTC
CASSPPRETQYF
>NA|TRBV9|NA|TRBJ1-2
TGTGCCAGCAGTCCCTCCTTTTCCGGGAACTATGGCTACACCTTC
CASSPSFSGNYGYTF
>NA|TRBV2|NA|TRBJ1-2
TGTGCCAGCAGTGATTCAAGGGGTGACTATGGCTACACCTTC
CASSDSRGDYGYTF
>NA|TRBV7-2|NA|TRBJ2-7
TGTGCCAGCAGCGCCACAGGGTCCTACGAGCAGTACTTC
CASSATGSYEQYF
>NA|TRBV6-5|TRBD1|TRBJ1-1
TGTGCCAGCAGTTACAGGCAGGGGGCTAAGAACACTGAAGCTTTCTTT
CASSYRQGAKNTEAFF
>NA|TRBV5-4|NA|TRBJ2-7
TGTGCCAGCAGTTCGGACTCATACGAGCAGTACTTC
CASSSDSYEQYF
>NA|TRBV7-9|NA|TRBJ2-1
TGTGCCAGCAGCCCCCGGGTCAGGGCGGTCAATGAGCAGTTCTTC
CASSPRVRAVNEQFF
>NA|TRBV12-5|NA|TRBJ1-5
TGTGCTAGTGCCTCGGGAACGGGTCAGCCCCAGCATTTT
CASASGTGQPQHF
>NA|TRBV7-2|NA|TRBJ2-7
TGTGCCAGCAGCACCGGACTACTTTACGAGCAGTACTTC
CASSTGLLYEQYF
>NA|TRBV28|NA|TRBJ2-4
TGTGCCAGCAGTTTATGGGGAGTGGGGACCAAAAACATTCAGTACTTC
CASSLWGVGTKNIQYF
>NA|TRBV5-6|NA|TRBJ1-1
TGTGCCAGCAGCTCAATACACGGGGACACTGAAGCTTTCTTT
CASSSIHGDTEAFF
>NA|TRBV5-6|TRBD1|TRBJ1-3
TGTGCCAGCAGCTCTCAGACAGGGACTCCTGGAAACACCATATATTTT
CASSSQTGTPGNTIYF
>NA|TRBV27|TRBD1|TRBJ1-1
TGTGCCAGCAGTCCCCGGACAGGGGGAAGCACTGAAGCTTTCTTT
CASSPRTGGSTEAFF
>NA|TRBV10-3|TRBD2|TRBJ2-5
TGTGCCATCAGTGAGGCCGGGACTAGATCCGAGACCCAGTACTTC
CAISEAGTRSETQYF
>few|TRBV6-2/TRBV6-3|TRBD2|TRBJ2-5
TGTGCCAGCAGTTACCCGGTGGGACTATATCAAGAGACCCAGTACTTC
CASSYPVGLYQETQYF
>NA|TRBV6-5|NA|TRBJ1-3
TGTGCCAGCAGGAGGGATGGAGTCTCTGGAAACACCATATATTTT
CASRRDGVSGNTIYF
>NA|TRBV7-2|NA|TRBJ1-6
TGTGCCAGCAGCTTATCGGGCAGGGGTAATTCACCCCTCCACTTT
CASSLSGRGNSPLHF
>NA|TRBV2|TRBD1|TRBJ2-2
TGTGCCAGCTCCGGTACGGGGACAGCAAGAACCGGGGAGCTGTTTTTT
CASSGTGTARTGELFF
>NA|TRBV27|NA|TRBJ1-1
TGTGCCAGCAGTTTCGTCCAGGGGACTGAAGCTTTCTTT
CASSFVQGTEAFF
>NA|TRBV28|TRBD2|TRBJ2-5
TGTGCCAGCGGGCCCCTGTATAGCGGGGACGTCTGGGAGACCCAGTACTTC
CASGPLYSGDVWETQYF
>NA|TRBV7-8|TRBD2|TRBJ2-7
TGTGCCAGCAGCCCCTCTGGGGGGGGAGGTTCCTACGAGCAGTACTTC
CASSPSGGGGSYEQYF
>NA|TRBV3-1/TRBV3-2|TRBD2|TRBJ2-1
TGTGCCAGCAGCCAAGGACTAGCCTATGAGCAGTTCTTC
CASSQGLAYEQFF
>few|TRBV28|TRBD1|TRBJ2-2
TGTGCCAGCAGCCCGGGACAGGGTATAACCGGGGAGCTGTTTTTT
CASSPGQGITGELFF
>NA|TRBV1|NA|TRBJ1-5
TGCACCAGCAGCCAAGATAATAAGCATTTT
CTSSQDNKHF